This TCR beta chain derives from a study of cytomegalovirus exposure and HLA in healthy donors. Study at large: In a later analysis, it was reported that the 110 or so validation repertoires had been produced on the same platform as the 550 to 850 repertoires belonging to the first cohort. Study-level results: It was approximately 170 TCR beta chains that were listed as cytomegalovirus-associated.

The donors were part of the roughly 120-subject validation cohort, which stood apart from the 666-subject first cohort. Worth noting for this clone: The antigen is undetermined.

Germline lookup yields CDR1 MDHEN and CDR2 SYDVKM. The CDR3 runs 16 residues. Trimming took 6 bases from V and 1 from J, leaving 16 bases between them. This table comes from immunoSEQ multiplex PCR, and its TCRdb copy is limited to in-frame clones, with some not included. The sample consists of 130,000 to 150,000 clones, more than 80% of them appearing once. This clonotype originated in a woman aged 30 to 39 in good health and CMV-seropositive. The chain employs TRBV28 and TRBJ1-5, with D unresolved. The sequenced sample was PBMCs. The CDR3 nucleotides are TGTGCCAGCAGCATGAAACGGATAGCGAGCAATCAGCCCCAGCATTTT. Translation: CASSMKRIASNQPQHF.